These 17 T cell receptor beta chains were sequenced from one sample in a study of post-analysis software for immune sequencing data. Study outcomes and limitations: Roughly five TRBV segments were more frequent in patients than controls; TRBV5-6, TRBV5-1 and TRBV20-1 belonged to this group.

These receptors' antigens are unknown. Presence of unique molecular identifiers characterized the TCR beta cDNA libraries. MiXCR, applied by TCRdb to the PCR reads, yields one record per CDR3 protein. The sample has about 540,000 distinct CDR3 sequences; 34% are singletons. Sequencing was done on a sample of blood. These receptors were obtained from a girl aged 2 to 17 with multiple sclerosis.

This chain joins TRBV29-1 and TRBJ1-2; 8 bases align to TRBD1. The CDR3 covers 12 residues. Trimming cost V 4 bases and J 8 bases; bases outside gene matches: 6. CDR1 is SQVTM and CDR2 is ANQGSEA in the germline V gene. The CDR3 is CSVAQGAQGYTF. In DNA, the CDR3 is TGCAGCGTTGCTCAGGGGGCGCAGGGCTACACCTTC.

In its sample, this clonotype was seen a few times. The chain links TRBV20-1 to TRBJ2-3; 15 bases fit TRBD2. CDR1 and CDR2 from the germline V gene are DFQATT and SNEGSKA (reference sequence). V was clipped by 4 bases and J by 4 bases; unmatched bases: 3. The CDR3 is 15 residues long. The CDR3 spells CSATGLAGGADTQYF. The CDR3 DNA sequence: TGCAGTGCTACAGGACTAGCGGGGGGGGCAGATACGCAGTATTTT.

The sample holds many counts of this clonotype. CDR3 sequence (DNA): TGCGCCAGCAGCGTAGACAGGTCCTACGAGCAGTACTTC. Its protein product is CASSVDRSYEQYF. The chain couples TRBV5-1 to TRBJ2-7, with D tentatively TRBD1 (6 bases). The V end was cut by 4 bases, the J end by 1 base, with 9 bases between. CDR3 length equals 13 residues. The germline CDR1 and CDR2 sequences are SGHRS and YFSETQ. Full variable domain (rest looked up from reference TRBV5-1 and TRBJ2-7): KAGVTQTPRYLIKTRGQQVTLSCSPISGHRSVSWYQQTPGQGLQFLFEYFSETQRNKGNFPGRFSGRQFSNSRSEMNVSTLELGDSALYLCASSVDRSYEQYFGPGTRLTVT.

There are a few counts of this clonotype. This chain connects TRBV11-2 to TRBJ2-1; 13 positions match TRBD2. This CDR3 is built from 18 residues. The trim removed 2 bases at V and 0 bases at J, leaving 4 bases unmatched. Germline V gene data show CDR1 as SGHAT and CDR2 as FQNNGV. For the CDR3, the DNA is TGTGCCAGCAGCTTAAAACTAGCGGGGGGGGGCTCCTACAATGAGCAGTTCTTC. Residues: CASSLKLAGGGSYNEQFF.

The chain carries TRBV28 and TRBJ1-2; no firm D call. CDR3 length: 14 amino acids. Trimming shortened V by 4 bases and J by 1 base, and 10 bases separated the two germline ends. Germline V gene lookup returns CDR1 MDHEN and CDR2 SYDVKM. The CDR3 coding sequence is TGTGCCAGCAGTTACGGGGAGGGTAACTATGGCTACACCTTC. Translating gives CASSYGEGNYGYTF.

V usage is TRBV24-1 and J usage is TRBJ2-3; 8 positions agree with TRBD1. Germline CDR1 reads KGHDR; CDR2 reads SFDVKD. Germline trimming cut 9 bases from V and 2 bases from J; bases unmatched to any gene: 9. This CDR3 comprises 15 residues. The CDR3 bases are TGTGCCACCCAAGAGGCAGGGGGCTTCACAGATACGCAGTATTTT. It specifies CATQEAGGFTDTQYF.

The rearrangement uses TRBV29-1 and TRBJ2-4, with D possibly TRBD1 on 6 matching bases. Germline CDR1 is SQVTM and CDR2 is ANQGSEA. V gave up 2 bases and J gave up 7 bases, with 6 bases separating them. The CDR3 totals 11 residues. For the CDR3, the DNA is TGCAGCGTTGAAAGGGGGAACATTCAGTACTTC. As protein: CSVERGNIQYF.

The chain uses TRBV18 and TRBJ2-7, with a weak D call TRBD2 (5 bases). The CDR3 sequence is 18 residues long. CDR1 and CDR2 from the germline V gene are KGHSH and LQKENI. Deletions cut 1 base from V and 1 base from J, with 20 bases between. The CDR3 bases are TGTGCCAGCTCACCACTCCCGGGATCAAGTAGGAATTCCTACGAGCAGTACTTC. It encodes CASSPLPGSSRNSYEQYF.

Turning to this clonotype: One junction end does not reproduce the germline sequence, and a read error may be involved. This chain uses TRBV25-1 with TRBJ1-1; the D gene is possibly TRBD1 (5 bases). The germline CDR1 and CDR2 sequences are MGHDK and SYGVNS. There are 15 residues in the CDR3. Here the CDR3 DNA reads TGTGCCAGCAGGGAATACGGGACGGAGAACACTGAAGCTTTCTTT. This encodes CASREYGTENTEAFF.

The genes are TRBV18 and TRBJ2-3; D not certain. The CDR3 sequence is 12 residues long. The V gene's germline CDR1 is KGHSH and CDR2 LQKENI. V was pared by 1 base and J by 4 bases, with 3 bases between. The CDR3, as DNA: TGTGCCAGCTCACCACTCCCAGATACGCAGTATTTT. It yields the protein CASSPLPDTQYF. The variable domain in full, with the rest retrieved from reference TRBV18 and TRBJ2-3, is NAGVMQNPRHLVRRRGQEARLRCSPMKGHSHVYWYRQLPEEGLKFMVYLQKENIIDESGMPKERFSAEFPKEGPSILRIQQVVRGDSAAYFCASSPLPDTQYFGPGTRLTVL.

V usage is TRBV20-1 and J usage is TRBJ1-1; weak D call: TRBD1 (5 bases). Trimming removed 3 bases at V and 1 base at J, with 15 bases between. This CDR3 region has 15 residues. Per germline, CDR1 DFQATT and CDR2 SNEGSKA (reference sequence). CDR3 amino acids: CSARAGKRGNTEAFF. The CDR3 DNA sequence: TGCAGTGCTAGGGCAGGGAAGAGGGGGAACACTGAAGCTTTCTTT.

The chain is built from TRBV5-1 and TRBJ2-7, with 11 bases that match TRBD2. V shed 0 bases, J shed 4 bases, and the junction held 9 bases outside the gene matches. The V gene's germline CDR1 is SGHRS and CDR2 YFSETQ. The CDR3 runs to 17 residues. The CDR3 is CASSLVSGTSGGYEQYF. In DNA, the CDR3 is TGCGCCAGCAGCTTGGTTTCTGGCACTAGCGGGGGTTACGAGCAGTACTTC.

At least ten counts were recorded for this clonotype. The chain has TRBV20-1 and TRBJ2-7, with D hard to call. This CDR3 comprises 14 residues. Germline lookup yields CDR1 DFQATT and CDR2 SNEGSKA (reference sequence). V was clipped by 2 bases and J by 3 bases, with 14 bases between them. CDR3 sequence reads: CSARLPGGLYEQYF. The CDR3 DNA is TGCAGTGCTAGACTCCCCGGTGGGCTCTACGAGCAGTACTTC.

CDR3 amino acids: CAISESGMNTEAFF. The CDR3 bases are TGTGCCATCAGTGAGTCGGGTATGAACACTGAAGCTTTCTTT. The chain is built from TRBV10-3 and TRBJ1-1; D remains ambiguous. Per germline, CDR1 ENHRY and CDR2 SYGVKD. V shed 0 bases and J shed 0 bases, with 5 bases lying between them. This CDR3 has 14 amino acids.

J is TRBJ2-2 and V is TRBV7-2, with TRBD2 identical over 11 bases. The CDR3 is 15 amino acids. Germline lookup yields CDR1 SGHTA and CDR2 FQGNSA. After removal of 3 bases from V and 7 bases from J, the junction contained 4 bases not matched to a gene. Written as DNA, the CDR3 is TGTGCCAGCAGCTTCGTAGCGGGGGGGCACGGGGAGCTGTTTTTT. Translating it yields CASSFVAGGHGELFF.

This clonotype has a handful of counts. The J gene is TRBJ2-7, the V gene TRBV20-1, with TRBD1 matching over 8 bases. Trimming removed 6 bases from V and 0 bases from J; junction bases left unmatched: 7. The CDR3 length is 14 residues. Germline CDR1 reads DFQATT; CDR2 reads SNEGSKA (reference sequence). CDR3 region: CSAKDRVNSYEQYF. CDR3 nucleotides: TGCAGTGCCAAGGACAGGGTGAACTCCTACGAGCAGTACTTC.

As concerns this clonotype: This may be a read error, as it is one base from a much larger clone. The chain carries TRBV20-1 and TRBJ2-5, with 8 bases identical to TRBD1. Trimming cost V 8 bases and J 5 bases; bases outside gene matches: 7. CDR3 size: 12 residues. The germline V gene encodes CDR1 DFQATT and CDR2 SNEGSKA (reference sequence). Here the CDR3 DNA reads TGCAGTACTACTGACAGGGGTGAGACCCAGTACTTC. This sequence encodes CSTTDRGETQYF.